Included here is one T cell receptor (beta chain) sequence, with context. Its cognate antigen is unknown. The source of the sample is a study of cytotoxic CD8 clonotypes in ibrutinib-treated CLL. Study information: Sequenced samples delivered averages of around 260,000 productive templates and 90,000 or so productive rearrangements.

Study-wide results and caveats: Clonality was higher at baseline than in age-matched healthy donors and tracked circulating CD8+ T-cell counts.

V shed 6 bases and J shed 4 bases, with 4 bases lying between them. CDR1 is SNHLY, CDR2 FYNNEI, per germline. This CDR3 is 10 amino acids long. Sequencing used immunoSEQ multiplex PCR; TCRdb keeps in-frame clones, though not all of them. The sample shows some 170,000 clones, over 75% of them seen only once. The sequence was obtained from a human donor with chronic lymphocytic leukemia. The chain couples TRBV2 to TRBJ2-7; D remains ambiguous. The material was PBMCs, obtained at disease progression, from a patient treated with ibrutinib. DNA of the CDR3: TGTGCCAGCAGAGTATACGAGCAGTACTTC. It specifies CASRVYEQYF.